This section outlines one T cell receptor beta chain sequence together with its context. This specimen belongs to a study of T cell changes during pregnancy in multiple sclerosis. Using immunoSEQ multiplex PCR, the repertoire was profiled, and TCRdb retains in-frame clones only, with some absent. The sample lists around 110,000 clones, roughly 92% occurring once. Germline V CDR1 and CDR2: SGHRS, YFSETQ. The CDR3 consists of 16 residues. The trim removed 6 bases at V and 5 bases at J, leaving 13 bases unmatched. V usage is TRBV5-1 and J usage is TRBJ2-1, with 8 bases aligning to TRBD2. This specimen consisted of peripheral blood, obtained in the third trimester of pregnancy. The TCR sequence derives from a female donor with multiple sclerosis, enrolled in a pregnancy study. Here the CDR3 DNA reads TGCGCCAGCACCTTAGGGGTGGGAGCGGGGGACAATGAGCAGTTCTTC. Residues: CASTLGVGAGDNEQFF.